This T cell receptor (beta chain) was captured in a study of cytomegalovirus exposure and HLA in healthy donors (TCRdb year 2017). Describing the broader study: An earlier analysis of approximately 640 of the donors reported more than 250 Gb of sequence data and 117 million unique TCR beta sequences from some 180 million T cells. An early release covering some 640 HLA-typed donors comprised 300 to 350 gigabases of sequencing data and around 86 million unique TCR sequences. Of the 300 to 450 genotyped donors, 65% to 90% fell in the genetic ancestry cluster associated with self-reported Caucasian donors. The aim of the study was to test whether cataloging public T cell receptors could identify signatures of past pathogen exposure. The T cell repertoires of several hundred subjects were profiled by immunosequencing and related to cytomegalovirus serostatus. Along with the roughly 670-subject first cohort, a separate validation cohort of about 110 different subjects was used. To predict cytomegalovirus infection status, the study combined high-throughput TCR immunosequencing, statistical association of individual TCRs with disease status, and machine learning. A later analysis re-analyzed previously published TCR beta repertoires from roughly 600 donors and added high-resolution HLA genotyping to study TCR occurrence patterns. Rather than drawing on any new phenotypic data, the later analysis identified candidate immune exposures from TCR beta sequences and the way those sequences occurred across donors. In an earlier analysis of 587 of the donors, high-throughput TCR beta sequencing was used to judge whether each TCR beta V gene segment behaved as functional or pseudogenic. Donor age, sex, ethnicity and CMV serostatus were compiled together with the repertoire data. In a later genetic analysis, genome-wide SNP genotypes for 398 of the 666 donors were used, and that subset was treated as a discovery cohort. Every repertoire in the discovery cohort had been generated on one and the same sequencing platform. HLA typing covered class I and class II loci at four-digit resolution. The number of donors typed differed by locus, with 629-630 for A, B, C, DRB1 and DQB1, roughly 550 for DQA1, 600 to 610 for DPA1, and 472 for DPB1. About five DR-DQ haplotypes were treated as single units for association and clustering because of strong linkage in the cohort. On average, around 200,000 unique TCR beta nucleotide sequences were sequenced per donor among about 400 genotyped donors of the cohort, with 15% to 20% of those sequences being non-productive. Paper-wide results and their limitations: The earlier analysis of around 600 of the donors excluded around 17 rarely observed V segments, including chromosome 9 orphons, because counts were too low. The authors suggested that the approach could potentially be extended to other disease states and immunological phenotypes. The classifier was reported to diagnose cytomegalovirus status with high specificity and sensitivity in both the original and validation cohorts. A total of 164 TCR beta chains were listed by the study as associated with cytomegalovirus. In a later analysis, HLA-associated TCR beta chains showed more clonal expansion and lower generation probabilities than non-associated chains that were equally common. Broadly in line with IMGT annotations, most TCR beta V segments showed up in productive rearrangements about 87% or about 30% of the time in an earlier analysis of about 500 of the donors. Because some donors lacked HLA typing at each locus, the association tests relied only on the typed subset. Sequencing depth was assumed to be roughly uniform across donors in the presence/absence analyses, though that assumption may not hold. A further reported finding was that TCR beta sequences accurately predicted the HLA-A and HLA-B alleles for most subjects in the first cohort. Most TCR sequences were observed very rarely across donors, whereas some public TCRs were present in many individuals. The cohort was sequenced for TCR beta chains only, and without alpha or paired-chain data the features that could be detected were limited. In vitro tests confirmed that a few of the cytomegalovirus-associated TCR beta chains recognize cytomegalovirus antigens. The 87-base-pair reads could not distinguish some IMGT-functional V segments, including TRBV6-2 and TRBV6-3, so those segments were excluded. At a false discovery rate of 0.05, a later analysis linked roughly 17,000 TCR beta sequences to specific HLA alleles. Linkage disequilibrium might explain the correlated functional status among segregating V segments, but an unknown experimental factor could not be ruled out. A later analysis reported that several top co-occurrence clusters appeared linked to parvovirus B19, influenza, CMV and Epstein-Barr virus. A group of highly shared sequence variants was considered likely to be a technical artifact of the sequencing pipeline. Assigning TCR associations to individual alleles was difficult when HLA alleles, especially DR and DQ, strongly co-occurred. An association between a missense DCLRE1C variant and V-gene and J-gene trimming of TCR beta chains was found in a later genetic analysis and replicated in an independent cohort. CMV serostatus was the only immune exposure information available for the cohort. In a later genetic analysis, fewer N-insertions in productive TCRs were reported among donors in an Asian-associated ancestry cluster than the roughly 640-donor mean. In a later analysis, the rate of TCR association differed among HLA loci, with DRB1 alleles having the most associated TCRs and HLA-C alleles having the fewest. In a later analysis, most CMV-associated TCR beta chains were found to appear HLA-restricted, with HLA associations seemingly driven largely by CMV exposure.

The cohort consisted of 666 healthy bone marrow donors. At the time of sampling, all cohort members were nominally healthy, though unrecorded immune exposures were likely present. The donor tested CMV seropositive and was one of the 289 seropositive cohort members. A peripheral blood sample was provided by each donor, and peripheral blood mononuclear cells were used for TCR beta sequencing. The Qiagen DNeasy Blood Extraction Kit was used to extract genomic DNA from the blood cell samples. Points on this clone: The antigen it recognizes is unknown. Base qualities are missing; no much larger clone stands one base away.

The library was built by means of the immunoSEQ multiplex PCR assay. For the multiplex PCR, a mixture combining 60 forward primers for TCR Vbeta segments and 13 reverse primers for TCR Jbeta segments was used. The CDR3 region of rearranged TCR beta genes was amplified from genomic DNA by a multiplex PCR assay. On the Illumina HiSeq System, the amplified TCR beta libraries were sequenced as 87-base-pair reads. Under the source paper's analysis protocol: Across the 500 to 750 repertoires, a later analysis counted tens of millions of unique TCR beta chains, some 11 million of which were shared by at least two donors. Raw reads were error-corrected and collapsed into unique sequences with a nearest-neighbor algorithm that merged closely related sequences to remove PCR and sequencing errors. CDR3 sequences were aligned to IMGT reference sequences to assign V, D and J gene segments. For a sequence to be retained, a match of at least six nucleotides to both a V gene segment and a J gene segment was required. Rearrangements were called productive when the CDR3 lacked stop codons and stayed in frame with V and J; all others were non-productive. Following IMGT convention, CDR3 was defined as the stretch from the second conserved V-encoded cysteine to the conserved J-encoded phenylalanine. The earlier analysis of 500 to 600 of the donors excluded sequences that lacked an unambiguous match to a single V gene segment. An earlier analysis of 500 to 700 of the donors classified V segments as functional when productive rearrangements were above 56.7% and as segregating when the standard deviation between donors was above 5%. A statistical classification framework was developed to diagnose cytomegalovirus status using the catalog of TCR beta chain sequences. V and J gene assignment, in a later analysis, came from comparing TCR nucleotide sequences with IMGT/GENE-DB human TR gene sequences. Using the TCRdist pipeline, a later analysis assigned CDR3 sequences along with most-parsimonious VDJ recombination scenarios. A later analysis defined each TCR beta chain by its CDR3 amino acid sequence plus V-gene family, and excluded reads lacking a unique V-gene family. In a later analysis, 450 to 600 highly shared, low-generation-probability nucleotide sequences were removed to address suspected cross-contamination and a sequencing artifact. A later analysis calculated a clonal expansion index for each public chain from normalized within-repertoire ranks of inferred template counts. In a later analysis, generation probabilities were computed using a VDJ recombination model fitted to out-of-frame rearrangements, and the results were checked against IGoR. Hypergeometric tests were used in a later analysis to score TCR-TCR, TCR-HLA and TCR-CMV co-occurrence, with a repertoire-size bias correction applied to the TCR pairs. In a later analysis, false discovery rates were estimated by permuting HLA or CMV assignments 20 times. A later analysis grouped co-occurring TCRs with DBSCAN, adding TCRdist sequence similarity when clustering within HLA-allele-positive subsets. Repertoires with fewer than 30,000 or more than 120,000 public chains were left out of co-occurrence clustering, as were about 5 repertoires with anomalous nucleotide sharing. Here the immuneACCESS table is served through TCRdb, limited to in-frame sequences with V and J called. Missing clones are a known gap in these copies; in checked studies unresolved V genes cover under half, and the rest lacks a known reason. V and J calls and clone size are those listed in that table; D and trimming were worked out from the DNA. The sample yields around 150,000 clones; 55% to 80% were counted once. Clones ranked in the top ten supply 4.5% of the sample.

For this chain, trimming is 7 bases at the V end and 4 bases at the J end, and the number of junction bases without a gene match is 5. Looking up the germline V gene yields CDR1 MNHEY and CDR2 SVGAGI. The CDR3 goes from the cysteine to the phenylalanine over 14 residues. Only the CDR3 region is kept as DNA, spanning 42 bases read in frame from base 1. The receptor comes from a woman between 18 and 29 years old in good health and CMV-seropositive. Here the chain combines TRBV6-5 and TRBJ2-5, with 11 bases aligning to TRBD2. The sample was PBMCs. The DNA is as follows: TGTGCCAGCACTAGCGGGAGGTGGGGAGAGACCCAGTACTTC. Its coded protein is CASTSGRWGETQYF.